This T cell receptor (beta chain) was identified in a study of CD8 T cells in ankylosing spondylitis. General study points: Matched synovial fluid from ankylosing spondylitis patients was reported to be enriched for disease-linked clones. In ankylosing spondylitis blood, a motif of roughly 8 highly homologous TCR beta variants appeared characteristic.

Each CDR3 protein gets one entry after TCRdb re-called the 5' RACE reads with MiXCR. The sample yields 300,000 to 400,000 distinct CDR3 sequences, approximately 14% seen once. V dropped 3 bases and J dropped 1 base, with 12 bases sitting between them. CDR1 is MNHNS, CDR2 SASEGT, per germline. This CDR3 spans 15 amino acids. This clonotype occurred a few times. Its antigen is undetermined. The sequencing sample was made of blood, either unsorted or a sorted T cell fraction (not recorded which). This sequence was found in a male donor with ankylosing spondylitis or in good health (not recorded which). This rearrangement joins TRBV6-1 to TRBJ1-1; D possibly corresponds to TRBD1 (6 bases). The DNA of the CDR3 is TGTGCCAGCAGTGACGCCGGGACAAAGAACACTGAAGCTTTCTTT. It yields the protein CASSDAGTKNTEAFF.